This T cell receptor (beta chain) was obtained from a study of blood T cell repertoires in COVID-19 (dated by TCRdb to 2018 to 2020). Broadly, across the study: Collaborator samples came from the United States, Italy and Spain and covered acute and convalescent phases of COVID-19. The repertoires were released in a freely available public database intended as a resource for research on the immune response to SARS-CoV-2. The material from the prospective study consisted of cDNA or gDNA derived from T cells, B-cell-depleted T cells, or PBMCs. Where HLA class I and class II types were available, the types were taken from metadata supplied by the sample provider, not from assay-based typing. The samples were drawn from the first 160 participants of the ongoing ImmuneRACE study and from 1,254 subjects provided by 6 global collaborators. Sample metadata almost always included a de-identified subject ID, COVID-19 status, age in years and sex. Subjects who had been exposed to COVID-19, were actively infected with it, or had recovered from it provided the deeply sampled blood TCRbeta repertoires that made up the dataset.

General conclusions and limits of the study: How much clinical and demographic metadata was included differed by source and by participant, and the metadata was provided uncurated.

The collaborating institutions used their own protocols to collect whole blood in K2EDTA tubes. For TCRbeta analysis, collaborators shipped samples as frozen whole blood, isolated PBMCs, or DNA extracted from either of those sample types. As to this clone: What this receptor recognizes is not known. No clone much larger than this one lies a single base away; base qualities are absent.

Here V drops 10 bases and J drops 2 bases, and the junction holds 8 bases not matched to any gene. Based on the germline V gene, the CDR1 and CDR2 sequences are SNHLY and FYNNEI. From its cysteine to its phenylalanine, the CDR3 spans 14 amino acids. The CDR3 DNA has 42 bases and is translated from base 1. The immunoSEQ Assay, a bias-controlled multiplex PCR, was used to amplify TCRbeta CDR3 regions from genomic DNA. From the authors' description of their analysis: The number of nucleated cells in each sample was estimated from the amplification of reference gene primers within the assay. To quantify the absolute abundance of each unique TCRbeta CDR3 rearrangement, sequence reads were collapsed and filtered. For each sample, productive Simpson clonality was calculated by taking the square root of Simpson's diversity index across productive rearrangements. This is the immuneACCESS table as TCRdb keeps it, with only in-frame sequences that have V and J called. A part of the clones is gone; compared with another copy, unresolved V genes explain less than half, and the rest is unexplained. V, J and clone size are taken as reported in that table, and D and trimming were inferred from the DNA itself. Counted in this sample were over 120,000 clones; 88% of them appeared once. Together, the top ten hold less than 2% of the sample.

Sequencing was done on a sample of peripheral blood. The V and J genes are TRBV2 and TRBJ2-1, with 7 bases aligning to TRBD2. This TCR was recovered from a man aged 65 to 85 with acute or convalescent COVID-19. The CDR3 here reads CATRPGLPYNEQFF. The DNA reads TGTGCCACTAGGCCGGGACTACCCTACAATGAGCAGTTCTTC.